This T cell receptor (beta chain) stems from a study of shared clonotypes between healthy human individuals. The data were produced by immunoSEQ multiplex PCR, yet TCRdb's version contains in-frame clones alone and is incomplete. This repertoire shows fewer than 1.8 million clones, around 98.5% found once; its top ten account for 0.36%. CDR3 length: 15 residues. In germline, CDR1 is KGHSH, CDR2 LQKENI. V was pared by 4 bases and J by 2 bases, with 6 bases of the junction left unmatched. The receptor's source is a man aged 25 to 45 in good health. J is TRBJ2-7 and V is TRBV18; 9 nucleotides align to TRBD1. Sequencing was performed on naive CD4+ T cells sorted from blood. Subset noted: CD45RA+ positively selected. CDR3 DNA: TGTGCCAGCTCACTAAACAGGGGGCAAACCTACGAGCAGTACTTC. Amino acid sequence: CASSLNRGQTYEQYF. The whole variable domain, remainder taken from reference TRBV18 and TRBJ2-7, is NAGVMQNPRHLVRRRGQEARLRCSPMKGHSHVYWYRQLPEEGLKFMVYLQKENIIDESGMPKERFSAEFPKEGPSILRIQQVVRGDSAAYFCASSLNRGQTYEQYFGPGTRLTVT.